This TCR beta chain stems from a study of beta chain features in type 1 diabetes. At the level of the study: The patient and healthy donor groups were comparable for age, gender and cell yields.

General study findings and limits: Fewer insertions but more deletions were seen at VDJ junctions in type 1 diabetes patients. Researchers could not determine here whether HLA type influences TCRB rearrangement.

Only one heparinised blood draw was taken per donor, and its volume averaged around 100 mL. This clone was detected a few times. The target antigen is unknown. CDR3 length: 18 amino acids. V was clipped by 5 bases and J by 2 bases, with 24 bases between them. Germline V lookup: CDR1 SGHAT, CDR2 FQNNGV. Isolated RNA was reverse transcribed in full, so expressed TCRB transcripts were sequenced. Clones were read by immunoSEQ multiplex PCR, and TCRdb kept only the in-frame ones, dropping some. The sample holds 20,000 to 25,000 clones, approximately 70% seen once. Sample: Tregs from blood. The J gene is TRBJ2-5, the V gene TRBV11-2, with a possible D match to TRBD1 (5 bases). This sequence originates from a middle-aged woman in good health. This CDR3 is CASSPTWTGRAKQETQYF. CDR3 nucleotides: TGTGCCAGCAGCCCTACCTGGACCGGCAGGGCGAAACAAGAGACCCAGTACTTC.